The 8 T cell receptor beta chains below all came from one sample that was sequenced in a study of T cells in Graves' hyperthyroidism and ophthalmopathy. Regions amplified from RNA transcripts were the TCR beta CDR3 regions. A set of HTBI primers served as the primers for a first-round RT-PCR of the TCR CDR3. TCRdb recomputed calls from the multiplex PCR reads with MiXCR, one row per CDR3 protein. This table holds fewer than 800,000 distinct CDR3 sequences, roughly 17% found once. Sequenced: blood. The receptors originated from a man aged 18 to 29 with Graves' hyperthyroidism.

This clonotype was picked up a small number of times. V usage is TRBV7-3 and J usage is TRBJ2-1; TRBD2 might be the D (6 bases). CDR1 is SGHTA and CDR2 is FQGTGA in the germline V gene. V lost 5 bases to trimming and J lost 7 bases, with 15 bases between them. The length of the CDR3 is 14 residues. This CDR3 reads CASSPGVGRNEQFF. The CDR3 coding sequence is TGTGCCAGCAGCCCTGGCGTGGGGAGGAATGAGCAGTTCTTC.

This clonotype has a count of ten or more. The genes are TRBV3-1 and TRBJ2-1, with D uncertain. Germline-derived CDR1 and CDR2 are LGHDT and YNNKEL (reference sequence). The V end was cut by 0 bases, the J end by 0 bases, with 6 bases between. The CDR3 covers 15 residues. CDR3 in DNA: TGTGCCAGCAGCCAAGAGCCGAGCTCCTACAATGAGCAGTTCTTC. The encoded protein is CASSQEPSSYNEQFF.

V and J are TRBV12-5 and TRBJ1-2; the D is unclear. CDR1 LGHNT and CDR2 FRNRAP come from the germline V gene. The CDR3 length is 11 residues. Trimming removed 6 bases at V and 1 base at J, with 3 bases between. The CDR3 DNA follows: TGTGCTAGTGGGGTTAACTATGGCTACACCTTC. This gives the protein CASGVNYGYTF.

The rearrangement uses TRBV18 and TRBJ2-3, with D maybe TRBD2 (6 bases). The CDR3 is 16 residues long. Germline lookup yields CDR1 KGHSH and CDR2 LQKENI. The V gene lost 6 bases and the J gene lost 6 bases, with 22 bases spanning the gap. CDR3 residues: CASSLPPGVSLDTQYF. The CDR3 DNA reads TGTGCCAGCTCGCTCCCCCCGGGGGTTTCGTTGGATACGCAGTATTTT.

This clonotype has a handful of counts. V and J are TRBV7-8 and TRBJ2-1; the D is unclear. Germline V gives CDR1 SGHVS, CDR2 FQNEAQ. This CDR3 is 12 amino acids long. Trimming shortened V by 1 base and J by 10 bases, and 8 bases separated the two germline ends. The DNA of the CDR3 is TGTGCCAGCAGCTTAGAAAGAGTGGAGCAGTTCTTC. Its protein is CASSLERVEQFF.

Many counts were recorded for this clonotype. V usage is TRBV28 and J usage is TRBJ2-3; 9 nucleotides line up with TRBD2. Germline V gives CDR1 MDHEN, CDR2 SYDVKM. With 5 bases clipped from V and 4 bases from J, the junction kept 4 bases outside the gene matches. The CDR3 is 14 residues long. CDR3 coding DNA: TGTGCCAGCAGTGCTAGCGGGATCTCAGATACGCAGTATTTT. It yields the protein CASSASGISDTQYF.

This clonotype was seen ten or more times. The chain carries TRBV28 and TRBJ2-7; 7 bases map to TRBD1. Germline V lookup: CDR1 MDHEN, CDR2 SYDVKM. The CDR3 runs 13 residues. V was pared by 3 bases and J by 4 bases, with 3 bases of the junction left unmatched. The DNA of the CDR3 is TGTGCCAGCAGTTTCCGGGACAGTTACGAGCAGTACTTC. It codes for CASSFRDSYEQYF.

This clonotype appeared many times. This chain connects TRBV28 to TRBJ2-3, with 7 nucleotides matching TRBD2. The CDR3 covers 15 residues. Germline lookup yields CDR1 MDHEN and CDR2 SYDVKM. J was trimmed by 2 bases and V by 3 bases; bases with no gene match: 5. The CDR3 is CASSFLAVLTDTQYF. CDR3 nucleotides: TGTGCCAGCAGTTTTCTAGCGGTCCTCACAGATACGCAGTATTTT.